This TCR beta chain was recorded in a study of Graves' ophthalmopathy and Graves' hyperthyroidism (dated by TCRdb to the late 2010s). About the investigation overall: Peripheral blood samples were taken at the time of initial diagnosis, before any treatment was given. The study used signatures of the TCR beta repertoire to tell Graves' ophthalmopathy apart from Graves' hyperthyroidism and to predict which patients would progress to ophthalmopathy. The independent validation cohort included 18 to 20 hyperthyroidism patients plus 17 patients who later progressed from hyperthyroidism to ophthalmopathy. In total, approximately 130 blood samples were TCR-sequenced: 40 to 45 ophthalmopathy, some 72 hyperthyroidism and some 17 hyperthyroidism-to-ophthalmopathy patients. A discovery set of 100 patients (around 44 ophthalmopathy, 55 to 65 stable hyperthyroidism) was enrolled to explore V-J signatures distinguishing ophthalmopathy from hyperthyroidism. The 100 or so discovery patients were randomly split 7:3 into training and test sets. In over 5 hyperthyroidism patients, the T-cell repertoire of thyroid tissue was compared with the T-cell repertoire of blood. After sampling, hyperthyroidism patients received methimazole starting at 30 mg daily, and ophthalmopathy patients received high-dose intravenous methylprednisolone. Points the paper makes about the study in general: No statistical method was used to set the sample size in advance, and the investigators knew which group each participant was assigned to. Among expanded thyroid clonotypes with frequency above 0.001, most also showed up in blood, which suggests that blood repertoires may reflect the thyroid immune response. In validation, the model predicted ophthalmopathy progression with over 60% sensitivity and roughly 72% specificity; roughly eleven predicted patients were CT-confirmed with GO in a median of approximately six months. The 13-signature model separated ophthalmopathy from stable hyperthyroidism with 87.88% sensitivity and about 84% specificity in cross-validation, and 80%/75% in the test set.

This clonotype was found many times. What antigen it recognizes has not been identified. Base qualities are missing; no much larger clone stands one base away. For repertoire sequencing, TCR beta CDR3 regions were amplified from RNA transcripts. HTBI primers and the Qiagen OneStep RT-PCR kit were used in a first-round RT-PCR, which was followed by a second-round multiplex PCR, size selection and purification. Libraries were sequenced on an Illumina HiSeq2000 using paired-end 100 bp reads. In the authors' own workflow: SOAPnuke was used for read processing, and reads with adapters, uncalled bases, a mean Phred below 15, or no exact constant-primer or identifier match were discarded. COPE v1.2.5 was used to merge high-quality paired reads. Each unique nucleotide sequence was treated as a clonotype, and MiTCR v1.1 was used to align the clonotypes to the IMGT TRB V, D and J references. The analysis was limited to V-J combinations with a frequency above 0.0001, which together covered more than 99% of repertoires. A TCR clonal expansion and chaos score per V-J combination was defined as the ratio of F50 clonal expansion to chaos observed in the TCRdist matrix. Features were reduced by Welch's t-statistics and random forest to around 13 V-J combinations, which fed a naive Bayes classifier. The Morisita-Horn index was used to measure how similar the thyroid and blood repertoires were. TCRdb reanalyzed the raw reads on its own, using fastp at Q25 for trimming and MiXCR for clone calling, and kept in-frame beta chains. For every CDR3 protein sequence, its rows merge into one entry that carries the most common genes and DNA. The authors' filters were not applied to this entry. The sample records 360,000 or so distinct CDR3 sequences, around 20% of which are singletons. The ten largest clones add up to more than 1.5% of the sample.

Ophthalmopathy patients had moderately to severely active disease, Clinical Activity Score of at least 3, NOSPECS grade of at least 4, and disease duration under 3 months. Patients with other autoimmune diseases, uncontrolled infections, pregnancy or lactation were excluded. Diagnosis was based on clinical symptoms, serum thyroxine, TRAb, thyroid ultrasound and orbital computed tomography. PBMCs were isolated from 7.5 to 10 ml of fresh peripheral blood by Ficoll-Paque density gradient centrifugation. Total RNA was extracted using Trizol reagent, and RNA quality was checked on an Agilent 2100 Bioanalyzer. Inclusive of the bounding cysteine and phenylalanine, the CDR3 is 14 residues long. Only the CDR3 DNA stays, 42 bases, in frame from base 1. Per the germline V gene, SGHTA is the CDR1 and FQGNSA is the CDR2. Trimming removed 5 bases from V and 2 bases from J, leaving 13 bases between the germline ends.

The source of this sequence is a woman between 18 and 29 years old with Graves' ophthalmopathy. Donor details come from another sample of the same person, matched by shared clones. The specimen was peripheral blood. The chain is encoded by TRBV7-2 joined to TRBJ2-7, and the D gene may be TRBD2, 5 bases matching. The CDR3 loop reads CASSGRLPPYEQYF. Here is the DNA: TGTGCCAGCAGCGGCCGACTACCTCCCTACGAGCAGTACTTC.